This entry lists 30 T cell receptor beta chains sequenced from one sample in a study of cytomegalovirus exposure and HLA in healthy donors. Primers: 60 Vbeta forward and 13 Jbeta reverse. The table came from immunoSEQ multiplex PCR; TCRdb's copy has only in-frame clones and leaves some out. The sample comprises about 130,000 clones, roughly 79% of which are singletons, and approximately 1.7% rests with the top ten. Input material: PBMCs. These receptors all come from a woman between 40 and 50 years old in good health and CMV-seronegative.

V gene TRBV2 combines with J gene TRBJ2-2; 14 positions match TRBD2. The V and J ends lost 5 bases and 7 bases, in that order; junction bases with no gene match: 3. The length of the CDR3 is 15 residues. The germline V gene encodes CDR1 SNHLY and CDR2 FYNNEI. The CDR3 here is CASSPGLAGVGELFF. The CDR3 nucleotides read TGTGCCAGCAGTCCGGGACTAGCGGGGGTCGGGGAGCTGTTTTTT.

This rearrangement joins TRBV19 to TRBJ1-5; D possibly corresponds to TRBD1 (6 bases). The CDR3 sequence is 17 residues long. CDR1 is LNHDA, CDR2 SQIVND, per germline (reference sequence). Between the trimmed V and J ends, which lost 1 base and 1 base, there was a span of 14 bases. CDR3 coding DNA: TGTGCCAGTAGTATAGGGTGGGGGGGCGCGAGCAATCAGCCCCAGCATTTT. This encodes CASSIGWGGASNQPQHF. Looking up the rest from reference TRBV19 and TRBJ1-5 gives the full variable domain: DGGITQSPKYLFRKEGQNVTLSCEQNLNHDAMYWYRQDPGQGLRLIYYSQIVNDFQKGDIAEGYSVSREKKESFPLTVTSAQKNPTAFYLCASSIGWGGASNQPQHFGDGTRLSIL.

The chain employs TRBV9 and TRBJ1-1; the D gene is possibly TRBD1 (5 bases). The CDR3 is 14 amino acids. Germline V CDR1 and CDR2: SGDLS, YYNGEE. The V gene lost 4 bases and the J gene lost 1 base, with 11 bases spanning the gap. This chain's CDR3 is CASSLDQGNTEAFF. CDR3 nucleotide sequence: TGTGCCAGCAGCCTAGATCAGGGGAACACTGAAGCTTTCTTT.

J is TRBJ2-3 and V is TRBV6-5; tentative D call: TRBD2 (6 bases). Trimming removed 4 bases at V and 0 bases at J, with 11 bases between. In germline, CDR1 is MNHEY, CDR2 SVGAGI. This CDR3 is built from 15 residues. The CDR3 reads CASSSPSGSTDTQYF. The DNA of the CDR3 is TGTGCCAGCAGTTCACCGAGCGGGAGCACAGATACGCAGTATTTT.

This chain uses TRBV11-2 with TRBJ1-6; D unclear. V lost 0 bases and J 4 bases, leaving 10 bases between the germline ends. The CDR3 covers 16 residues. Germline V gene lookup returns CDR1 SGHAT and CDR2 FQNNGV. DNA of the CDR3: TGTGCCAGCAGCTTAGATTCCTCCGGTTATAATTCACCCCTCCACTTT. Translation gives CASSLDSSGYNSPLHF.

V is TRBV7-8 and J is TRBJ1-1; 8 bases are a match to TRBD1. The CDR3 contains 14 residues. The germline V gene has CDR1 SGHVS and CDR2 FQNEAQ. Trimming took 5 bases from V and 6 from J; bases not matched to a gene: 8. This CDR3 is CASSRGQEFSEAFF. The CDR3, as DNA: TGTGCCAGCAGCCGGGGACAGGAGTTTTCTGAAGCTTTCTTT.

The chain links TRBV18 to TRBJ2-2; TRBD1 agrees at 7 bases. The CDR3 spans 14 residues. V gave up 2 bases and J gave up 6 bases; unmatched junction bases: 3. CDR1 KGHSH and CDR2 LQKENI come from the germline V gene. The CDR3: CASSPKGAPGELFF. CDR3 DNA: TGTGCCAGCTCACCAAAGGGGGCCCCCGGGGAGCTGTTTTTT.

The chain uses TRBV10-3 and TRBJ1-1; weak D call: TRBD1 (5 bases). CDR1 and CDR2 from the germline V gene are ENHRY and SYGVKD. The CDR3 is made up of 14 amino acids. V was shortened by 2 bases and J by 5 bases, with 12 bases between the two germline ends. The CDR3 DNA sequence: TGTGCCATCAGTGAGAGACGGGGGGAGACTGAAGCTTTCTTT. Translation gives CAISERRGETEAFF.

CDR3 amino acids: CASRPGGEGYTF. The CDR3 nucleotides read TGTGCCAGCAGACCAGGGGGAGAGGGCTACACCTTC. The chain employs TRBV11-2 and TRBJ1-2, with 7 bases identical to TRBD1. Germline V gives CDR1 SGHAT, CDR2 FQNNGV. The V segment lost 6 bases and the J segment 8 bases; nucleotides outside the gene matches: 6. The CDR3 spans 12 residues.

The rearrangement links TRBV11-1 to TRBJ1-4; 8 nucleotides line up with TRBD1. Trimming took 5 bases from V and 8 from J; bases not matched to a gene: 7. The CDR3 spans 14 residues. CDR1 SGHAT and CDR2 FQDESV come from the germline V gene (reference sequence). For the CDR3, the DNA is TGTGCCAGCAGCCCGGGACAGGAGGGCGAAAAACTGTTTTTT. Protein sequence: CASSPGQEGEKLFF.

This chain links TRBV5-4 with TRBJ1-2, with 9 positions matching TRBD1. Germline trimming cut 3 bases from V and 3 bases from J; bases unmatched to any gene: 9. CDR3 length: 16 amino acids. Germline CDR1 is SGHNT and CDR2 is YYREEE (reference sequence). The CDR3 DNA reads TGTGCCAGCAGCTCCGGCTGGACAGGGGCAGACTATGGCTACACCTTC. Protein sequence: CASSSGWTGADYGYTF.

CDR3 sequence reads: CASSHTEKESPLHF. In DNA form, the CDR3 reads TGTGCCAGCTCACATACGGAGAAGGAATCACCCCTCCACTTT. This sequence joins TRBV18 and TRBJ1-6; D unresolved. Germline-derived CDR1 and CDR2 are KGHSH and LQKENI. The CDR3 is 14 residues long. Between the trimmed V and J ends, which lost 4 bases and 10 bases, there was a span of 14 bases.

V gene TRBV11-3 combines with J gene TRBJ2-1, with a tentative D call TRBD2 (6 bases). This CDR3 is built from 15 residues. The V gene lost 0 bases and the J gene lost 7 bases, with 13 bases spanning the gap. Germline-derived CDR1 and CDR2 are SGHNT and YENEEA. The CDR3 protein is CASSLDSGRSNEQFF. The DNA of the CDR3 is TGTGCCAGCAGCTTAGATAGCGGTAGATCAAATGAGCAGTTCTTC. Full variable domain (outside the CDR3, taken from reference TRBV11-3 and TRBJ2-1): EAGVVQSPRYKIIEKKQPVAFWCNPISGHNTLYWYLQNLGQGPELLIRYENEEAVDDSQLPKDRFSAERLKGVDSTLKIQPAELGDSAVYLCASSLDSGRSNEQFFGPGTRLTVL.

This clone appeared a single time. The chain recombines TRBV25-1 with TRBJ2-7; tentatively, D is TRBD2 (5 bases). The length of the CDR3 is 15 residues. Germline CDR1 MGHDK, CDR2 SYGVNS. V was clipped by 4 bases and J by 3 bases, with 16 bases between them. CDR3 coding DNA: TGTGCCAGCAGTGGGCCCGAGGACTCTATCTACGAGCAGTACTTC. Encoded protein: CASSGPEDSIYEQYF.

This chain connects TRBV2 to TRBJ2-3, with D maybe TRBD2 (5 bases). Trimming took 0 bases from V and 2 from J, leaving 6 bases between them. Germline values: CDR1 SNHLY, CDR2 FYNNEI. The CDR3 is 14 residues long. The CDR3 here is CASSEASDTDTQYF. For the CDR3, the DNA is TGTGCCAGCAGTGAAGCTAGCGACACAGATACGCAGTATTTT.

The rearrangement links TRBV7-3 to TRBJ2-1; tentatively, D is TRBD1 (6 bases). Germline V gives CDR1 SGHTA, CDR2 FQGTGA. This CDR3 is built from 13 residues. V shed 4 bases and J shed 4 bases, with 8 bases lying between them. The CDR3 region has the DNA TGTGCCAGCAGCTCCGGACAGTACAATGAGCAGTTCTTC. Its translation is CASSSGQYNEQFF.

The gene calls are TRBV5-4 and TRBJ2-1; TRBD2 matches 14 bases. The CDR3 loop spans 17 amino acids. J gave up 5 bases and V 4 bases, and 8 bases lay outside the gene matches. CDR1 is SGHNT, CDR2 YYREEE, per germline (reference sequence). Here the CDR3 reads CASSQGTSGGLNNEQFF. CDR3 nucleotide sequence: TGTGCCAGCAGCCAAGGGACTAGCGGGGGCTTAAACAATGAGCAGTTCTTC.

CDR3 loop: CASNVVVDEQYF. The CDR3 region has the DNA TGTGCCAGCAACGTGGTAGTGGACGAGCAGTACTTC. This chain uses TRBV2 with TRBJ2-7; D uncertain. The germline V gene has CDR1 SNHLY and CDR2 FYNNEI. The CDR3 is 12 residues long. V lost 7 bases and J 5 bases, leaving 12 bases between the germline ends. Full variable domain (outside the CDR3, taken from reference TRBV2 and TRBJ2-7): EPEVTQTPSHQVTQMGQEVILRCVPISNHLYFYWYRQILGQKVEFLVSFYNNEISEKSEIFDDQFSVERPDGSNFTLKIRSTKLEDSAMYFCASNVVVDEQYFGPGTRLTVT.

The genes are TRBV12-5 and TRBJ1-1; weak D call: TRBD1 (5 bases). CDR1 is LGHNT, CDR2 FRNRAP, per germline. The CDR3 has 14 residues. Between the trimmed V and J ends, which lost 7 bases and 0 bases, there was a span of 12 bases. CDR3 loop: CASAEDTVNTEAFF. CDR3 sequence (DNA): TGTGCTAGTGCCGAGGACACGGTGAACACTGAAGCTTTCTTT.

The V and J genes are TRBV6-6 and TRBJ1-5, with D possibly TRBD1 on 5 matching bases. Trimming removed 0 bases from V and 2 bases from J, with 11 bases in between. CDR1 MNHNY and CDR2 SVGAGI come from the germline V gene (reference sequence). The CDR3 length is 16 residues. The CDR3 protein is CASSYSKGGGNQPQHF. For the CDR3, the DNA is TGTGCCAGCAGTTACTCGAAAGGAGGGGGCAATCAGCCCCAGCATTTT.

The V and J genes are TRBV28 and TRBJ2-1; D possibly corresponds to TRBD1 (6 bases). Germline V gene sequence: CDR1 MDHEN, CDR2 SYDVKM. Trimming took off 5 bases at V and 3 bases at J, with 17 bases between the two ends. This CDR3 has 16 residues. CDR3 in DNA: TGTGCCAGCAGTACGGACAGTTCTATTTTCTACAATGAGCAGTTCTTC. Its translation is CASSTDSSIFYNEQFF.

The genes are TRBV9 and TRBJ1-2; 7 nucleotides line up with TRBD1. This CDR3 has 15 residues. Germline values: CDR1 SGDLS, CDR2 YYNGEE. V trimming: 4 bases; J trimming: 2 bases; junction bases outside the gene matches: 8. The CDR3 protein is CASSLEGGQNYGYTF. The CDR3 DNA reads TGTGCCAGCAGCCTTGAAGGGGGACAGAACTATGGCTACACCTTC.

This clone was seen a single time. The chain employs TRBV28 and TRBJ1-5, with 7 nucleotides matching TRBD1. The V gene's germline CDR1 is MDHEN and CDR2 SYDVKM. The CDR3 contains 13 residues. V dropped 10 bases and J dropped 7; count of bases not matched to a gene: 10. CDR3 region: CATKQGSHQPQHF. CDR3 DNA: TGTGCCACCAAACAGGGGTCTCACCAGCCCCAGCATTTT.

The chain carries TRBV28 and TRBJ2-5; 9 bases match TRBD1. The germline gives CDR1 MDHEN, CDR2 SYDVKM. Trimming cost V 6 bases and J 6 bases; bases outside gene matches: 17. The CDR3 has 17 residues. CDR3 region: CASSYRGLMVGKKTQYF. The CDR3 DNA reads as TGTGCCAGCAGCTACAGGGGGCTGATGGTTGGTAAAAAGACCCAGTACTTC. Using reference TRBV28 and TRBJ2-5 for the parts outside the CDR3, the full variable domain is DVKVTQSSRYLVKRTGEKVFLECVQDMDHENMFWYRQDPGLGLRLIYFSYDVKMKEKGDIPEGYSVSREKKERFSLILESASTNQTSMYLCASSYRGLMVGKKTQYFGPGTRLLVL.

The chain is built from TRBV2 and TRBJ2-5; the match to TRBD2 covers 7 bases. Looked up from germline, CDR1 is SNHLY and CDR2 is FYNNEI. This CDR3 has 14 residues. Trimming removed 2 bases from V and 5 bases from J; junction bases left unmatched: 5. CDR3 sequence (DNA): TGTGCCAGCAGTGAAATCCAGGGAGGGGAGACCCAGTACTTC. Residues: CASSEIQGGETQYF. Filled out from reference TRBV2 and TRBJ2-5, the complete variable domain reads EPEVTQTPSHQVTQMGQEVILRCVPISNHLYFYWYRQILGQKVEFLVSFYNNEISEKSEIFDDQFSVERPDGSNFTLKIRSTKLEDSAMYFCASSEIQGGETQYFGPGTRLLVL.

This clone was detected only once. V gene TRBV6-4 combines with J gene TRBJ1-2; possible D gene TRBD1, 6 bases. The CDR3 spans 14 residues. Germline CDR1 and CDR2: MRHNA and SNTAGT. V was cut by 4 bases and J by 4 bases, with 13 bases left in between. CDR3 sequence: CASSVDGTLYGYTF. In DNA, the CDR3 is TGTGCCAGCAGTGTCGACGGGACACTCTATGGCTACACCTTC.

The V call is TRBV27, the J call TRBJ2-1, with a tentative D call TRBD1 (6 bases). The germline V gene encodes CDR1 MNHEY and CDR2 SMNVEV (reference sequence). CDR3 length: 12 amino acids. Trimming left V 5 bases short and J 9 bases short, with 11 bases between. The CDR3 reads CASSQNRVEQFF. The CDR3 DNA reads TGTGCCAGCAGTCAAAACAGGGTTGAGCAGTTCTTC.

The chain uses TRBV29-1 and TRBJ1-1; tentatively, D is TRBD1 (5 bases). Germline values: CDR1 SQVTM, CDR2 ANQGSEA. V lost 4 bases to trimming and J lost 5 bases, with 11 bases between them. The CDR3 spans 12 residues. CDR3 sequence (DNA): TGCAGCGTTGGAAGGGGAAAAACTGAAGCTTTCTTT. Protein: CSVGRGKTEAFF.

This clone appeared a single time. This rearrangement joins TRBV30 to TRBJ1-1, with D possibly being TRBD1 (5 bases). The V gene's germline CDR1 is GTSNPN and CDR2 SVGIG (reference sequence). Trimming removed 2 bases at V and 5 bases at J, with 9 bases between. The CDR3 runs 12 residues. CDR3 coding DNA: TGTGCCTGGAGTTCGGGGGAAACTGAAGCTTTCTTT. It encodes CAWSSGETEAFF.

The V and J genes are TRBV19 and TRBJ2-7; tentatively, D is TRBD2 (5 bases). Trimming removed 10 bases from V and 0 bases from J, with 16 bases in between. This CDR3 has 14 residues. CDR1 is LNHDA, CDR2 SQIVND, per germline (reference sequence). This CDR3 is CATPGLSLSYEQYF. The CDR3 bases are TGTGCCACCCCGGGGTTGTCCCTCTCCTACGAGCAGTACTTC.